This T cell receptor beta chain was obtained from a study of blood T cell repertoires in COVID-19. Study overall: Italy, Spain and the United States were the sources of the convalescent and acute COVID-19 samples. The analysed material was cDNA or gDNA that came from T cells, B-cell-depleted T cells, or PBMCs.

Authors' data handling: Estimated nucleated cell counts came from reference gene primer amplification. Sequencing used immunoSEQ multiplex PCR; TCRdb keeps in-frame clones, though not all of them. V and J calls and clone size are copied from that table; D and trimming were computed from the DNA. The data show tens of thousands of clones, about four fifths seen once. The CDR3 has 14 amino acids. The germline V and J ends were trimmed by 3 bases and 2 bases, with 11 bases remaining between them. Germline V gene lookup returns CDR1 MNHEY and CDR2 SMNVEV (reference sequence). This sequence was found in a human donor with acute or convalescent COVID-19. The donor label of this sample is uncertain. The source material was peripheral blood. V and J are TRBV27 and TRBJ2-7; D is possibly TRBD1 (6 bases). The CDR3 here is CASSFRGQTYEQYF. The CDR3 bases are TGTGCCAGCAGTTTCAGAGGACAGACCTACGAGCAGTACTTC.